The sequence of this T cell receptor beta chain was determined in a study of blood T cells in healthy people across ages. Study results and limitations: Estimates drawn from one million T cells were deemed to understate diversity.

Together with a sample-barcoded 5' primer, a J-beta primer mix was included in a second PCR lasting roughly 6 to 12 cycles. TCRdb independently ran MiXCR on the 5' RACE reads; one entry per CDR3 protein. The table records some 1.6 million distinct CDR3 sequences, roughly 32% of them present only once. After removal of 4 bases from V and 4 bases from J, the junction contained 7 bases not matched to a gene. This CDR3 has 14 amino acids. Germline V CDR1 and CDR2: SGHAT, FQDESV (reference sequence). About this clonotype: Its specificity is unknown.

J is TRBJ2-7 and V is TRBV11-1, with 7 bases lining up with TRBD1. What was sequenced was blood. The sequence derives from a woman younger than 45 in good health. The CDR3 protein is CASSSTGYWYEQYF. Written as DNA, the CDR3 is TGTGCCAGCAGCTCGACAGGGTATTGGTACGAGCAGTACTTC. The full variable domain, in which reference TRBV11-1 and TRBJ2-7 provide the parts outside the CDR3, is EAEVAQSPRYKITEKSQAVAFWCDPISGHATLYWYRQILGQGPELLVQFQDESVVDDSQLPKDRFSAERLKGVDSTLKIQPAELGDSAMYLCASSSTGYWYEQYFGPGTRLTVT.